Listed here is a single T cell receptor (beta chain). Its cognate antigen is unknown. This entry comes from a study of shared clonotypes between healthy human individuals. Clones were read by immunoSEQ multiplex PCR, and TCRdb kept only the in-frame ones, dropping some. Found here are millions of clones, about 93% of them singletons; the top ten hold 1.7%. General study points: The study generally estimated greater richness for naive than memory subsets. Incompleteness in sorted-subset sequencing, despite large depth, was shown by rarefaction.

The naive CD8 subset, CD45RO-negative cells positively selected for CCR7, excluded terminally differentiated effector memory CD45RA+ cells. The germline CDR1 and CDR2 sequences are MGHRA and YSYEKL. Trimming pared 1 base from V and 8 bases from J, leaving 12 bases between. The length of the CDR3 is 14 residues. The chain employs TRBV4-1 and TRBJ2-4, with D possibly TRBD1 on 5 matching bases. The sequencing input was naive CD8+ T cells from PBMCs. The sequence derives from a man in his late teens or twenties in good health. Some clones in this sample may be carry-over from other donors' samples. CDR3 residues: CASSQARARDIQYF. The CDR3, as DNA: TGCGCCAGCAGCCAAGCCAGGGCTCGGGACATTCAGTACTTC.